This entry lists 5 T cell receptor beta chains sequenced from one sample in a study of blood T cell repertoires in COVID-19. Profiled with immunoSEQ multiplex PCR; TCRdb holds only in-frame clones, not every one. The sample consists of approximately 89,000 clones, 80% of them appearing once. The sample consisted of peripheral blood. The origin of the receptors is a woman at least 80 years old with acute or convalescent COVID-19.

V gene TRBV2 combines with J gene TRBJ2-7; TRBD1 is a possible D gene (5 bases). Germline loops: CDR1 SNHLY, CDR2 FYNNEI. V was shortened by 6 bases and J by 4 bases, with 13 bases between the two germline ends. The CDR3 has 13 residues. In DNA form, the CDR3 reads TGTGCCAGCAGGATGTTGTCAGGGTACGAGCAGTACTTC. This gives the protein CASRMLSGYEQYF.

The V gene is TRBV6-5, the J gene TRBJ2-7; the D gene is possibly TRBD2 (7 bases). The germline CDR1 and CDR2 sequences are MNHEY and SVGAGI. The V end lost 8 bases, the J end lost 4 bases, and 15 bases lay between the germline ends. This CDR3 is built from 13 residues. CDR3 sequence (DNA): TGTGCCAGCGGGGGGGCAGGGTCTTACGAGCAGTACTTC. Translated, it gives CASGGAGSYEQYF.

The table lists this clone with a few counts. The chain has TRBV7-9 and TRBJ2-3, with TRBD2 identical over 8 bases. Per the germline V gene, CDR1 is SEHNR and CDR2 is FQNEAQ (reference sequence). The V and J ends lost 5 bases and 0 bases, in that order; junction bases with no gene match: 10. This CDR3 is 17 amino acids long. In DNA, the CDR3 is TGTGCCAGCAGCGCCTCCAGAGCGGGGGCCAGCACAGATACGCAGTATTTT. This encodes CASSASRAGASTDTQYF.

The rearrangement joins TRBV7-2 to TRBJ1-5, with TRBD1 identical over 10 bases. The CDR3 spans 15 residues. Trimming took 2 bases from V and 6 from J; bases not matched to a gene: 4. Germline V gene lookup returns CDR1 SGHTA and CDR2 FQGNSA. CDR3 sequence: CASSLTGTGAQPQHF. CDR3 in DNA: TGTGCCAGCAGCTTAACGGGGACAGGGGCTCAGCCCCAGCATTTT.

The chain has TRBV18 and TRBJ1-4; D remains ambiguous. CDR3 size: 15 residues. Germline CDR1 is KGHSH and CDR2 is LQKENI. Trimming removed 5 bases from V and 0 bases from J, with 10 bases in between. This chain's CDR3 is CASSTTETTNEKLFF. As DNA, the CDR3 is TGTGCCAGCTCAACTACCGAAACAACTAATGAAAAACTGTTTTTT.